This T cell receptor beta chain is drawn from a study of control samples from healthy donors and cancer patients. The data were produced by immunoSEQ multiplex PCR, yet TCRdb's version contains in-frame clones alone and is incomplete. The table shows more than 95,000 clones, with 80% to 90% occurring only once. The CDR3 totals 13 residues. Trimming took 7 bases from V and 2 from J, leaving 12 bases between them. Germline-derived CDR1 and CDR2 are SGHVT and SQSDAQ. This chain links TRBV7-4 with TRBJ2-7; no definite D call. This receptor was identified in a man in his forties in good health. Sequenced: blood. The CDR3 is CASTIAGTYEQYF. The CDR3 region has the DNA TGTGCCAGCACCATAGCCGGAACCTACGAGCAGTACTTC.